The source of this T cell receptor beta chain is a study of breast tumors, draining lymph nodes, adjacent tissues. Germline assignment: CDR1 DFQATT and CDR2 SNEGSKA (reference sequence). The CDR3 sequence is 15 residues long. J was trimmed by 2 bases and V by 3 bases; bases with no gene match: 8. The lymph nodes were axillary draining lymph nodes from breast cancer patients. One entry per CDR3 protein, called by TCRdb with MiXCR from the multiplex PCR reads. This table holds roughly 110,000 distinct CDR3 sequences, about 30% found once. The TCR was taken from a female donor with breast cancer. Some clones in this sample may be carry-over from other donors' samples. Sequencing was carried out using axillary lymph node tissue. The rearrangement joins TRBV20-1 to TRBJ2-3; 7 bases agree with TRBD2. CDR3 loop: CSARGPSGPTDTQYF. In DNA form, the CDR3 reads TGCAGTGCTAGGGGACCTAGCGGACCCACAGATACGCAGTATTTT.